Listed here are 32 T cell receptor beta chains from one sample, sequenced in a study of T-cell reconstitution after alpha-beta-depleted transplantation in children (dated by TCRdb to 2016 to 2017). The library was produced with PCR. The instrument given in TCRdb is Illumina HiSeq 2500. TCR library preparation used molecular barcoding, with unique molecular identifiers applied to normalize quantification of the TCRbeta repertoire. Using fastp at Q25 and MiXCR, TCRdb reprocessed the public reads and kept productive beta chains. A single entry per CDR3 protein holds the most common genes and DNA from its merged rows. This sample holds more than 120,000 distinct CDR3 sequences; more than 8% were observed only once. The ten biggest clones cover 15% to 20% of the sample. The meaning of the sample's treatment or condition label: allogeneic hematopoietic cell transplantation with graft depleted of TCRalphabeta T cells and CD19 B cells.

This specimen consisted of PBMCs, mostly from graft donor cells, obtained 180 days after TCRalphabeta/CD19-depleted stem cell transplant. These receptors originate from a female patient between 2 and 15 years old who had a stem cell transplant for congenital amegakaryocytic thrombocytopenia, so the T cells may come from the graft donor.

This clonotype was detected ten times or more. V and J are TRBV28 and TRBJ2-7; D may be TRBD2 (5 bases). This CDR3 comprises 15 residues. Deletions cut 2 bases from V and 3 bases from J, with 14 bases between. The germline CDR1 and CDR2 sequences are MDHEN and SYDVKM. The CDR3 loop reads CASSLAGRWDYEQYF. The CDR3 DNA reads as TGTGCCAGCAGTTTAGCGGGCCGATGGGACTACGAGCAGTACTTC.

This clonotype was counted at least ten times. The chain has TRBV20-1 and TRBJ2-1; possibly TRBD1 or TRBD2 for D (5 bases each). Trimming took 6 bases from V and 5 from J, leaving 11 bases between them. The CDR3 length is 12 residues. The V gene's germline CDR1 is DFQATT and CDR2 SNEGSKA (reference sequence). The CDR3 DNA follows: TGCAGTGCCGCGAGGGACCACAATGAGCAGTTCTTC. Translating gives CSAARDHNEQFF.

About this clonotype: A much larger clone lies a single base off, so this may be a read error. DNA of the CDR3: TGTGCCGGCAGCCGAGAGGGTTCGTGGCAGTACTTC. It is translated as CAGSREGSWQYF. The chain uses TRBV3-1 and TRBJ2-7; D may be TRBD2 (5 bases). This CDR3 contains 12 residues. Germline CDR1 reads LGHDT; CDR2 reads YNNKEL (reference sequence).

This clonotype was detected many times. The rearrangement uses TRBV7-9 and TRBJ2-7; maybe TRBD1 (6 bases). The V and J ends lost 5 bases and 6 bases respectively, with 14 bases between them. The CDR3 is made up of 13 amino acids. CDR1 and CDR2 (germline): SEHNR, FQNEAQ (reference sequence). The CDR3 protein is CASSPPLDSEQYF. The CDR3 DNA sequence: TGTGCCAGCAGCCCCCCTCTGGACAGCGAGCAGTACTTC.

There are many counts of this clonotype. This chain joins TRBV5-1 and TRBJ2-7; 10 nucleotides align to TRBD1. V lost 4 bases, J lost 0 bases, and 7 bases stayed unmatched. Germline CDR1 and CDR2: SGHRS and YFSETQ. The CDR3 spans 16 residues. CDR3 nucleotide sequence: TGCGCCAGCAGCATCGGAGGGACAGGGGACTCCTACGAGCAGTACTTC. Translation: CASSIGGTGDSYEQYF.

The chain combines TRBV7-7 with TRBJ2-2; unclear D gene. V was shortened by 4 bases and J by 6 bases, with 15 bases between the two germline ends. Germline CDR1 SSHAT, CDR2 FNYEAQ (reference sequence). The CDR3 is made up of 15 amino acids. CDR3 region: CASSSYLGAPGELFF. CDR3 nucleotides: TGTGCCAGCAGCTCGTACCTCGGAGCCCCCGGGGAGCTGTTTTTT.

Details on this clonotype: Given a much more abundant clone one base away, this may be a read error. The V gene is TRBV5-4, the J gene TRBJ1-2, with a weak D call TRBD1 (5 bases). Per germline, CDR1 SGHNT and CDR2 YYREEE (reference sequence). The CDR3 sequence is 14 residues long. Trimming left V 2 bases short and J 5 bases short, with 13 bases between. In DNA, the CDR3 is TGTGCCAGCAGCTTCTCGGTACAGGATTATGGCTACACCTTC. Its translation is CASSFSVQDYGYTF.

The table lists this clonotype with many counts. This chain joins TRBV28 and TRBJ2-1, with 10 bases that match TRBD1. CDR3 length equals 14 residues. Germline values: CDR1 MDHEN, CDR2 SYDVKM. The junction had 6 bases not matched to a gene; V was cut back by 7 bases and J by 6 bases. The CDR3 region is CASTSGTGVNEQFF. CDR3 DNA sequence: TGTGCCAGCACCTCCGGGACAGGGGTCAATGAGCAGTTCTTC. Variable domain in full (rest from reference TRBV28 and TRBJ2-1): DVKVTQSSRYLVKRTGEKVFLECVQDMDHENMFWYRQDPGLGLRLIYFSYDVKMKEKGDIPEGYSVSREKKERFSLILESASTNQTSMYLCASTSGTGVNEQFFGPGTRLTVL.

This clonotype has a handful of counts. V is TRBV5-1 and J is TRBJ2-2; D is perhaps TRBD1 (5 bases). There are 16 residues in the CDR3. The germline V gene has CDR1 SGHRS and CDR2 YFSETQ. The ends were cut back, 1 base at V and 1 base at J, with 11 bases in the middle. The CDR3 loop reads CASSLFRVGNTGELFF. The DNA for the CDR3 is TGCGCCAGCAGCTTGTTCAGGGTAGGGAACACCGGGGAGCTGTTTTTT.

In this sample, this clonotype turned up a few times. The V and J genes are TRBV12-3 or TRBV12-4 and TRBJ1-2, with D perhaps TRBD1 (5 bases). The CDR3 loop spans 14 amino acids. With 3 bases removed from V and 6 bases from J, the gap between germline ends came to 14 bases. CDR3 amino acids: CASSFISREDGYTF. The CDR3 nucleotides are TGTGCCAGCAGTTTCATCAGCAGGGAAGATGGCTACACCTTC.

This clonotype was picked up many times. J is TRBJ2-3 and V is TRBV12-3 or TRBV12-4; no clear D. Trimming removed 3 bases from V and 5 bases from J, with 15 bases in between. The CDR3 is 15 amino acids. Here the CDR3 reads CASSLLLVAGDTQYF. The CDR3 DNA sequence: TGTGCCAGCAGTTTGCTCCTAGTTGCTGGAGATACGCAGTATTTT.

A remark on this clonotype: The junction departs from the called germline gene at one end, perhaps through a read error. The rearrangement uses TRBV12-3 or TRBV12-4 and TRBJ2-2, with unresolved D. This CDR3 spans 15 amino acids. CDR3 protein: CASSLGRPNTWELFF. The CDR3 nucleotides are TGTGCCAGCAGTTTGGGCAGGCCCAACACCTGGGAGCTGTTTTTT.

This clonotype was counted many times. The chain has TRBV5-1 and TRBJ2-5; D uncertain. The ends were cut back, 1 base at V and 5 bases at J, with 18 bases in the middle. The CDR3 length is 16 residues. The germline V gene encodes CDR1 SGHRS and CDR2 YFSETQ. This CDR3 is CASSLTQGRTRETQYF. For the CDR3, the DNA is TGCGCCAGCAGCTTGACGCAAGGACGGACCCGGGAGACCCAGTACTTC.

Turning to this clonotype: A junction end diverges from the germline sequence, so it may reflect a read error. The chain combines TRBV18 with TRBJ2-6; possibly TRBD1 or TRBD2 for D (5 bases each). From germline, CDR1 is KGHSH and CDR2 LQKENI. The CDR3 spans 15 residues. The DNA for the CDR3 is TGTGCCAGCTCAGCTTTTGAAGTCGGGGCCAACGGCCTGACTTTC. Translating gives CASSAFEVGANGLTF.

This clonotype was seen repeatedly, ten times or more. The J gene is TRBJ2-7, the V gene TRBV7-9; possibly TRBD1 for D (5 bases). The V end lost 2 bases, the J end lost 10 bases, and 18 bases lay between the germline ends. Germline V gene lookup returns CDR1 SEHNR and CDR2 FQNEAQ (reference sequence). This CDR3 contains 14 residues. This CDR3 is CASSLSQTVLIQYF. CDR3 DNA: TGTGCCAGCAGCTTATCCCAGACAGTGCTTATCCAGTACTTC. The complete variable domain, with remaining parts taken from reference TRBV7-9 and TRBJ2-7, reads DTGVSQNPRHKITKRGQNVTFRCDPISEHNRLYWYRQTLGQGPEFLTYFQNEAQLEKSRLLSDRFSAERPKGSFSTLEIQRTEQGDSAMYLCASSLSQTVLIQYFGPGTRLTVT.

This clonotype appeared many times. The chain is built from TRBV11-2 and TRBJ2-7; D is unclear. The CDR3 loop spans 14 amino acids. Germline CDR1 is SGHAT and CDR2 is FQNNGV. V lost 5 bases, J lost 0 bases, and 11 bases lay in between. For the CDR3, the DNA is TGTGCCAGCAGCAAGACAACTCTCTCCTACGAGCAGTACTTC. Protein: CASSKTTLSYEQYF.

Many counts were recorded for this clonotype. CDR3 in amino acids: CASSKQGAGSYNEQFF. CDR3 nucleotide sequence: TGTGCCAGCAGTAAACAGGGGGCGGGAAGCTACAATGAGCAGTTCTTC. This rearrangement joins TRBV6-1 to TRBJ2-1; 9 bases fit TRBD1. The V gene's germline CDR1 is MNHNS and CDR2 SASEGT. V dropped 5 bases and J dropped 3; count of bases not matched to a gene: 8. There are 16 residues in the CDR3.

Many counts were recorded for this clonotype. The CDR3 coding sequence is TGTGCCAGCAGCACAAAGACAGGAATAGAGACCCAGTACTTC. This sequence encodes CASSTKTGIETQYF. J is TRBJ2-5 and V is TRBV5-6, with D possibly being TRBD1 (6 bases). CDR1 is SGHDT and CDR2 is YYEEEE in the germline V gene. This CDR3 is built from 14 residues. V gave up 4 bases and J gave up 4 bases, with 14 bases separating them.

This clonotype was seen only a few times. The rearrangement uses TRBV12-3 or TRBV12-4 and TRBJ1-2; D unresolved. Trimming left V 3 bases short and J 4 bases short, with 9 bases between. CDR3 length: 13 residues. The CDR3 region has the DNA TGTGCCAGCAGTTTTTCGGGGTCCTATGGCTACACCTTC. It specifies CASSFSGSYGYTF.

In this sample, this clonotype turned up many times. V usage is TRBV18 and J usage is TRBJ2-4, with D perhaps matching TRBD2 (7 bases). This CDR3 spans 14 amino acids. Trimming took 2 bases from V and 8 from J, leaving 13 bases between them. CDR1 is KGHSH and CDR2 is LQKENI in the germline V gene. CDR3 loop: CASSPRGGRDIQYF. CDR3 in DNA: TGTGCCAGCTCACCAAGGGGGGGCAGGGACATTCAGTACTTC. The variable domain in full, completed from reference TRBV18 and TRBJ2-4, reads NAGVMQNPRHLVRRRGQEARLRCSPMKGHSHVYWYRQLPEEGLKFMVYLQKENIIDESGMPKERFSAEFPKEGPSILRIQQVVRGDSAAYFCASSPRGGRDIQYFGAGTRLSVL.

The chain employs TRBV3-1 and TRBJ2-1, with unresolved D. The CDR3 sequence is 15 residues long. The germline V gene encodes CDR1 LGHDT and CDR2 YNNKEL (reference sequence). Trimming took 10 bases from V and 2 from J, leaving 18 bases between them. CDR3 DNA: TGTGCCACCTGCCCCACACGGGCAACCTACAATGAGCAGTTCTTC. It encodes CATCPTRATYNEQFF.

This sequence joins TRBV7-9 and TRBJ2-3; D unresolved. The CDR3 extends over 15 amino acids. V lost 5 bases to trimming and J lost 4 bases, with 16 bases between them. Germline assignment: CDR1 SEHNR and CDR2 FQNEAQ (reference sequence). CDR3 region: CASSHLGGLADTQYF. The CDR3, as DNA: TGTGCCAGCAGCCATTTAGGTGGTTTGGCAGATACGCAGTATTTT.

This clonotype was observed many times. This CDR3 is CASSRDRVSEQYF. The DNA for the CDR3 is TGTGCCAGCAGCCGGGACAGGGTATCCGAGCAGTACTTC. The chain uses TRBV25-1 and TRBJ2-7; 9 bases agree with TRBD1. This CDR3 has 13 amino acids. Germline values: CDR1 MGHDK, CDR2 SYGVNS. Trimming at V came to 6 bases and at J to 6 bases, leaving 6 bases not matched to a gene.

In this sample, this clonotype turned up many times. This chain links TRBV4-1 with TRBJ2-1, with 9 positions matching TRBD2. Germline CDR1 reads MGHRA; CDR2 reads YSYEKL. J lost 0 bases, V lost 3 bases, and 6 bases had no gene match. The CDR3 sequence is 17 residues long. As DNA, the CDR3 is TGCGCCAGCAGCCAGGGTAGCGGGGGAAGCTCCTACAATGAGCAGTTCTTC. Its translation is CASSQGSGGSSYNEQFF.

This clonotype occurred many times. The chain joins TRBV6-2 or TRBV6-3 to TRBJ2-1, with D perhaps matching TRBD2 (5 bases). CDR3 length: 15 residues. In germline, CDR1 is MNHEY, CDR2 SVGEGT. The germline V and J ends were trimmed by 2 bases and 3 bases, with 11 bases remaining between them. The CDR3 nucleotides are TGTGCCAGCAGTTACCCTTCGACTATCTACAATGAGCAGTTCTTC. Its translation: CASSYPSTIYNEQFF.

This clonotype has a count of ten or more. V and J are TRBV28 and TRBJ1-4, with 8 bases matching TRBD1. The CDR3 is made up of 17 amino acids. V dropped 5 bases and J dropped 4; count of bases not matched to a gene: 12. Germline-derived CDR1 and CDR2 are MDHEN and SYDVKM. The CDR3 loop reads CASSPPGQAILNEKLFF. DNA of the CDR3: TGTGCCAGCAGTCCGCCGGGACAGGCGATCCTTAATGAAAAACTGTTTTTT.

This clonotype was found a few times. The chain carries TRBV5-1 and TRBJ2-5, with TRBD1 matching over 8 bases. Trimming took 7 bases from V and 5 from J; bases not matched to a gene: 13. CDR1 SGHRS and CDR2 YFSETQ come from the germline V gene. The CDR3 runs 15 residues. The CDR3 sequence: CASSTPRQGMETQYF. The CDR3 DNA sequence: TGCGCCAGCTCAACCCCCCGACAGGGGATGGAGACCCAGTACTTC. Looking up the rest from reference TRBV5-1 and TRBJ2-5 gives the full variable domain: KAGVTQTPRYLIKTRGQQVTLSCSPISGHRSVSWYQQTPGQGLQFLFEYFSETQRNKGNFPGRFSGRQFSNSRSEMNVSTLELGDSALYLCASSTPRQGMETQYFGPGTRLLVL.

In its sample, this clonotype was seen many times. This chain links TRBV6-2 or TRBV6-3 with TRBJ2-1, with D hard to call. V was shortened by 6 bases and J by 6 bases, with 9 bases between the two germline ends. Germline values: CDR1 MNHEY, CDR2 SVGEGT. The CDR3 contains 12 residues. CDR3 DNA: TGTGCCAGCAGCCCCCTTGGCAATGAGCAGTTCTTC. Amino acids: CASSPLGNEQFF.

Turning to this clonotype: This could be a read error, since a much larger clone is one nucleotide away. V and J are TRBV12-3 or TRBV12-4 and TRBJ2-3; D gene unclear. This CDR3 contains 12 residues. CDR3 sequence reads: CSSKRLGFTQYF. CDR3 in DNA: TGTTCCAGCAAGCGCCTGGGTTTTACGCAGTATTTT.

This clonotype was observed at least ten times. The chain has TRBV12-3 or TRBV12-4 and TRBJ2-7; 8 bases agree with TRBD1. V was clipped by 1 base and J by 4 bases; unmatched bases: 3. The CDR3 sequence is 14 residues long. CDR3 DNA sequence: TGTGCCAGCAGTTTAGGGACAGGGCTTTACGAGCAGTACTTC. This gives the protein CASSLGTGLYEQYF.

In its sample, this clonotype was seen a few times. V is TRBV2 and J is TRBJ2-7; D possibly corresponds to TRBD1 (5 bases). This CDR3 region has 13 residues. Germline values: CDR1 SNHLY, CDR2 FYNNEI. V lost 6 bases and J lost 2, with 11 bases in between. The CDR3 sequence: CASSYRITYEQYF. In DNA, the CDR3 is TGTGCCAGCAGCTACAGGATCACCTACGAGCAGTACTTC.

This chain connects TRBV20-1 to TRBJ2-7; D not resolved. Germline V gives CDR1 DFQATT, CDR2 SNEGSKA (reference sequence). The CDR3 contains 14 residues. The V end was cut by 4 bases, the J end by 3 bases, with 16 bases between. The CDR3 spells CSANTPWRNYEQYF. CDR3 nucleotides: TGCAGTGCTAATACCCCCTGGCGAAACTACGAGCAGTACTTC.